A selection of T cell receptor beta chains follows, all from one sample in a study of control samples from healthy donors and cancer patients. Only in-frame clones appear in the TCRdb table, and some are missing; sequencing was by immunoSEQ multiplex PCR. This table holds about 170,000 clones, roughly 89% found once. The sequencing input was blood. These receptors came from a man aged 25-45 years in good health. Each CDR3 is given with its conserved first and last residue. A D gene is named only where the DNA matches it firmly. Rows may omit the clone size; those that give it use once, few, many or a size class.

TRBJ1-2 | 13 | TRBV7-8 | . | TRBD1 | CASSVTGKGGYTF | TGTGCCAGCAGCGTGACAGGGAAGGGTGGCTACACCTTC
TRBJ2-7 | 15 | TRBV28 | . | . | CASSDPEALSYEQYF | TGTGCCAGCAGTGACCCGGAGGCCCTCTCCTACGAGCAGTACTTC
TRBJ1-2 | 14 | TRBV24-1 | . | . | CATSDFSTGQGYTF | TGTGCCACCAGTGATTTCTCGACGGGGCAGGGCTACACCTTC
TRBJ1-5 | 13 | TRBV28 | . | . | CASNLSGNQPQHF | TGTGCCAGCAACCTCAGCGGCAATCAGCCCCAGCATTTT
TRBJ2-1 | 12 | TRBV2 | . | TRBD1 | CATRQGLNEQFF | TGTGCCACCAGACAGGGCCTCAATGAGCAGTTCTTC
TRBJ1-4 | 16 | TRBV5-1 | . | . | CASGRQPSATNEKLFF | TGCGCCAGCGGCAGGCAGCCGTCTGCAACTAATGAAAAACTGTTTTTT
TRBJ2-5 | 15 | TRBV21-1 | . | . | CASSLLAGVPETQYF | TGTGCCAGCAGCCTACTAGCGGGAGTACCAGAGACCCAGTACTTC
TRBJ1-1 | 13 | TRBV6-5 | . | . | CASTEAQNTEAFF | TGTGCCAGCACAGAGGCGCAGAACACTGAAGCTTTCTTT
TRBJ2-7 | 14 | TRBV9 | . | . | CASSVESPSYEQYF | TGTGCCAGCAGCGTAGAGTCCCCCTCCTACGAGCAGTACTTC
TRBJ2-2 | 16 | TRBV11-3 | . | . | CASSLNLPGRTGELFF | TGTGCCAGCAGCTTAAATCTCCCAGGGCGGACCGGGGAGCTGTTTTTT
TRBJ1-6 | 16 | TRBV28 | once | . | CASTAGGAIYNSPLHF | TGTGCCAGCACGGCGGGGGGGGCTATATATAATTCACCCCTCCACTTT
TRBJ2-2 | 17 | TRBV10-2 | . | . | CASKRIASGLNTGELFF | TGCGCCAGCAAGAGAATAGCCTCGGGTCTGAACACCGGGGAGCTGTTTTTT
TRBJ1-1 | 11 | TRBV20-1 | once | . | CSATGNTEAFF | TGCAGTGCTACGGGAAACACTGAAGCTTTCTTT
TRBJ1-5 | 20 | TRBV28 | few | TRBD1 | CASSYNFPGQGIYSNQPQHF | TGTGCCAGCAGTTATAACTTTCCGGGACAGGGGATTTATAGCAATCAGCCCCAGCATTTT
TRBJ1-1 | 14 | TRBV10-3 | . | . | CAISDGQGDPEAFF | TGTGCCATCAGTGATGGCCAGGGCGACCCTGAAGCTTTCTTT
TRBJ1-5 | 13 | TRBV5-1 | . | . | CASSLGPNQPQHF | TGCGCCAGCAGCCTAGGACCCAATCAGCCCCAGCATTTT
TRBJ1-4 | 12 | TRBV7-2 | . | . | CASSLTREKLFF | TGTGCCAGCAGCTTAACGAGAGAAAAACTGTTTTTT
TRBJ2-1 | 11 | TRBV20-1 | . | . | CSARLVAEQFF | TGCAGTGCTAGACTAGTAGCTGAGCAGTTCTTC
TRBJ1-1 | 10 | TRBV20-1 | . | . | CSAPSTEAFF | TGCAGTGCCCCATCCACTGAAGCTTTCTTT
TRBJ1-5 | 14 | TRBV2 | few | . | CASSPDSPGQPQHF | TGTGCCAGCAGCCCTGACTCCCCGGGACAGCCCCAGCATTTT
TRBJ2-3 | 16 | TRBV10-3 | . | TRBD2 | CASGIVERGGPDTQYF | TGTGCCAGCGGGATAGTCGAGCGGGGGGGCCCAGATACGCAGTATTTT
TRBJ1-6 | 13 | TRBV3-1/TRBV3-2 | . | . | CASSQGRDSPLHF | TGTGCCAGCAGCCAAGGTCGAGATTCACCCCTCCACTTT
TRBJ1-6 | 15 | TRBV6-4 | once | . | CASRLSGRQDSPLHF | TGTGCCAGCAGGTTGAGTGGGCGACAGGACTCACCCCTCCACTTT